A single sample is the source of the 7 T cell receptor beta chains below, sequenced in a study of graft-versus-host responses after intestinal transplantation. Here immunoSEQ multiplex PCR was the method, and the copy in TCRdb shows in-frame clones only, minus some. The table lists 80,000 to 100,000 clones, approximately 90% of them singletons, with about 0.073% in the top ten. For these TCRs, the target antigens are not known. The sequences come from unstimulated CD8+ T cells sorted from spleen or lymph node cells, collected before transplant. Source of these receptors: a human donor who was the organ donor for an intestinal transplant.

This rearrangement joins TRBV30 to TRBJ2-1; possible D gene TRBD1, 7 bases. The CDR3 extends over 14 amino acids. CDR1 and CDR2 from the germline V gene are GTSNPN and SVGIG (reference sequence). V lost 1 base and J 5 bases, leaving 12 bases between the germline ends. The CDR3 loop is CAWSEGRGDNEQFF. CDR3 DNA sequence: TGTGCCTGGAGTGAAGGCAGGGGGGACAATGAGCAGTTCTTC. Variable domain in full (rest from reference TRBV30 and TRBJ2-1): SQTIHQWPATLVQPVGSPLSLECTVEGTSNPNLYWYRQAAGRGLQLLFYSVGIGQISSEVPQNLSASRPQDRQFILSSKKLLLSDSGFYLCAWSEGRGDNEQFFGPGTRLTVL.

The V call is TRBV5-4, the J call TRBJ2-2; D perhaps matches TRBD1 (6 bases). The germline V gene has CDR1 SGHNT and CDR2 YYREEE (reference sequence). V was clipped by 6 bases and J by 2 bases, with 11 bases between them. The CDR3 totals 14 residues. The CDR3 loop is CASTPGTNTGELFF. DNA for the CDR3: TGTGCCAGCACTCCCGGGACAAACACCGGGGAGCTGTTTTTT.

Turning to this clone: Other DNA sequences in the sample encode the same CDR3. This chain connects TRBV30 to TRBJ2-6; 7 nucleotides line up with TRBD1. Germline trimming cut 2 bases from V and 0 bases from J; bases unmatched to any gene: 13. The CDR3 contains 19 residues. The germline V gene has CDR1 GTSNPN and CDR2 SVGIG (reference sequence). In DNA, the CDR3 is TGTGCCTGGAGTCCCTTTCGACGGGACAGCCCCTCTGGGGCCAACGTCCTGACTTTC. Its translation: CAWSPFRRDSPSGANVLTF.

The V gene is TRBV30, the J gene TRBJ2-1, with TRBD1 identical over 11 bases. The CDR3 covers 16 residues. The trim removed 2 bases at V and 7 bases at J, leaving 10 bases unmatched. Germline loops: CDR1 GTSNPN, CDR2 SVGIG (reference sequence). DNA for the CDR3: TGTGCCTGGAGTAGCACCGGGACAGGGGGTGTGAATGAGCAGTTCTTC. It codes for CAWSSTGTGGVNEQFF.

V and J are TRBV4-1 and TRBJ2-7, with 9 nucleotides matching TRBD1. The V gene's germline CDR1 is MGHRA and CDR2 YSYEKL. CDR3 length: 14 residues. V shed 0 bases, J shed 9 bases, and the junction held 6 bases outside the gene matches. CDR3 DNA sequence: TGCGCCAGCAGCCAAGACGCAGGGACAGGGAGGCAGTACTTC. Protein: CASSQDAGTGRQYF.

V gene TRBV19 combines with J gene TRBJ2-7, with 11 bases lining up with TRBD1. V was pared by 6 bases and J by 5 bases, with 3 bases of the junction left unmatched. CDR1 is LNHDA and CDR2 is SQIVND in the germline V gene (reference sequence). The CDR3 contains 13 residues. The CDR3 region has the DNA TGTGCCAGTAGGGACAGGGGGCTCAACGAGCAGTACTTC. This codes for CASRDRGLNEQYF.

In its sample, this clone was seen once. This chain connects TRBV19 to TRBJ1-1; the D is unclear. CDR1 is LNHDA and CDR2 is SQIVND in the germline V gene (reference sequence). V was cut by 5 bases and J by 1 base, with 11 bases left in between. The CDR3 loop spans 14 amino acids. CDR3 nucleotide sequence: TGTGCCAGTAGTCCAGAATCGCCGAACACTGAAGCTTTCTTT. This codes for CASSPESPNTEAFF.